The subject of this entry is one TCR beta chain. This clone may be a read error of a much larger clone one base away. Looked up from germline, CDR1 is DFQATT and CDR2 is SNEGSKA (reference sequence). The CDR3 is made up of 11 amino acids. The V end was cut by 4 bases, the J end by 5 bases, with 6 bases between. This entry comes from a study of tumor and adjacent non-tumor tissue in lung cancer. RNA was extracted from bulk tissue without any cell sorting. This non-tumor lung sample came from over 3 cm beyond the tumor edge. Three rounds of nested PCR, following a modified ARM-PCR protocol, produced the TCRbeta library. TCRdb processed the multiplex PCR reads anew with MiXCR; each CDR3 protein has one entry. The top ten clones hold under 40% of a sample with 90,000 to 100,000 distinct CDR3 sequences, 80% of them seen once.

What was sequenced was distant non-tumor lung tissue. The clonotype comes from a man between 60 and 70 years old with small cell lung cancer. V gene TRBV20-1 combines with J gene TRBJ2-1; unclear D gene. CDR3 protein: CSATADNEQFF. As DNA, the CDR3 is TGCAGTGCTACAGCCGACAATGAGCAGTTCTTC.